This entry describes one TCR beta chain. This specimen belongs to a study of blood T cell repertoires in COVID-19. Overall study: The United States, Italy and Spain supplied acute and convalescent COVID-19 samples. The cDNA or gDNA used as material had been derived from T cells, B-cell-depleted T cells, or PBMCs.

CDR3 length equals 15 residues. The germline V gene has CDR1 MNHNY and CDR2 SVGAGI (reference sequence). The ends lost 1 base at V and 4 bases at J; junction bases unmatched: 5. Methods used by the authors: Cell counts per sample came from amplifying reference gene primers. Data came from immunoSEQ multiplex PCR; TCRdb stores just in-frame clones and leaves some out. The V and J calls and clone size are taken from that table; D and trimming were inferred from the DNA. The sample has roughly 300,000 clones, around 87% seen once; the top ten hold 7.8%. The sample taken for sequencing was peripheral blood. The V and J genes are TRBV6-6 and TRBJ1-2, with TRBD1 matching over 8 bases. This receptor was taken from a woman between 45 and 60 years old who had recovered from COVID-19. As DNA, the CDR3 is TGTGCCAGCAGTTACTGGGGACAGGAGGCCTATGGCTACACCTTC. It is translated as CASSYWGQEAYGYTF.